The entry below gives a single T cell receptor beta chain sequence along with its context. The sample belongs to a study of identical twins' blood T cells. Using its own MiXCR run on the 5' RACE reads, TCRdb lists one record per CDR3 protein. The data hold 350,000 to 400,000 distinct CDR3 sequences, with over 25% observed a single time. Sequencing input: PBMCs. The origin of this receptor is a woman aged 18-49 years in good health.

The CDR3 DNA sequence: TGTGCCAGCAGTCAGGGACTAGCGGGAAGCACAGATACGCAGTATTTT. Its translation: CASSQGLAGSTDTQYF. The rearrangement joins TRBV6-6 to TRBJ2-3; 13 nucleotides agree with TRBD2. Germline CDR1 and CDR2: MNHNY and SVGAGI (reference sequence). After removal of 5 bases from V and 0 bases from J, the junction contained 2 bases not matched to a gene. CDR3 length: 16 residues.